A single sample is the source of the 30 T cell receptor beta chains below, sequenced in a study of regulatory T cells in long-lasting Graves disease (dated by TCRdb to the early 2020s). The library relied on multiplex PCR. The sample was run on an Illumina HiSeq 4000. To build TCR beta libraries, CDR3 regions were amplified by Arm-PCR using iRepertoire HTBI primers. TCRdb reran the public reads through fastp at Q25 and MiXCR, keeping productive beta chains. Each entry is one CDR3 protein sequence, shown with its most common DNA and genes. Recorded for this sample are 400,000 to 450,000 distinct CDR3 sequences; less than 20% of them occurred a single time. The ten biggest clones cover approximately 11% of the sample. According to the study, the label for this sample's time point signals: newly diagnosed GD, antithyroid drugs for less than 3 months. For both TCR sequencing and RNA sequencing, RNA was extracted from PBMCs using TRIzol.

This sample also appeared in a second study, on T cells in Graves' hyperthyroidism and ophthalmopathy.

The specimen comprised peripheral blood mononuclear cells (PBMCs), sampled at new diagnosis, from a patient treated with antithyroid drugs. The receptors stem from a woman between 25 and 40 years old with Graves disease. Donor details come from another sample of the same person, matched by shared clones.

This rearrangement joins TRBV18 to TRBJ1-4; D remains ambiguous. Trimming removed 4 bases at V and 7 bases at J, with 10 bases between. The germline V gene has CDR1 KGHSH and CDR2 LQKENI. This CDR3 comprises 13 residues. This CDR3 reads CASSREAGEKLFF. The CDR3 nucleotides read TGTGCCAGCTCACGAGAGGCCGGTGAAAAACTGTTTTTT.

The V gene is TRBV24-1, the J gene TRBJ1-5, with D unresolved. This CDR3 spans 13 amino acids. Germline V gives CDR1 KGHDR, CDR2 SFDVKD. Trimming pared 9 bases from V and 7 bases from J, leaving 15 bases between. The CDR3 spells CATRVEVGQPQHF. CDR3 coding DNA: TGTGCCACCCGGGTGGAGGTGGGACAGCCCCAGCATTTT.

This clonotype was seen many times. This rearrangement joins TRBV7-3 to TRBJ1-1; 7 bases line up with TRBD1. The CDR3 has 15 amino acids. Germline V gene data show CDR1 as SGHTA and CDR2 as FQGTGA. After removal of 5 bases from V and 4 bases from J, the junction contained 10 bases not matched to a gene. The CDR3 sequence: CASSPRQGRGTEAFF. The CDR3 DNA reads TGTGCCAGCAGCCCCCGACAGGGACGTGGCACTGAAGCTTTCTTT.

At least ten counts were recorded for this clonotype. This rearrangement joins TRBV28 to TRBJ1-2, with D perhaps matching TRBD1 (5 bases). Trimming removed 5 bases from V and 4 bases from J, with 17 bases in between. The CDR3 is 15 amino acids. Germline CDR1 reads MDHEN; CDR2 reads SYDVKM. The CDR3 region has the DNA TGTGCCAGCAGTCCACCGTTACGCGGGGGCTATGGCTACACCTTC. Translated: CASSPPLRGGYGYTF.

The chain couples TRBV28 to TRBJ2-1; 9 nucleotides agree with TRBD1. The CDR3 runs 16 residues. From germline, CDR1 is MDHEN and CDR2 SYDVKM. The V gene end was trimmed by 3 bases and the J gene end by 8 bases; junction bases not matched to a gene: 11. Here the CDR3 DNA reads TGTGCCAGCAGTTTGAGTGGGACAGGGTTGAACTATGAGCAGTTCTTC. Its protein product is CASSLSGTGLNYEQFF.

The DNA of the CDR3 is TGCGCCAGCAGCCAAGATAGTGGCGCGGGATCCTACGAGCAGTACTTC. It codes for CASSQDSGAGSYEQYF. This rearrangement joins TRBV4-3 to TRBJ2-7, with D possibly TRBD2 on 6 matching bases. The CDR3 has 16 amino acids. The ends were cut back, 0 bases at V and 1 base at J, with 13 bases in the middle. From germline, CDR1 is LGHNA and CDR2 YSLEER.

This clonotype has a handful of counts. CDR3 nucleotide sequence: TGTGCCAGCAGCGTTACAACCGGGAGACTGATAGCCGGCTACACCTTC. This gives the protein CASSVTTGRLIAGYTF. The chain couples TRBV9 to TRBJ1-2, with D hard to call. CDR1 and CDR2 from the germline V gene are SGDLS and YYNGEE. Trimming left V 2 bases short and J 8 bases short, with 22 bases between. The CDR3 is made up of 16 amino acids. The variable domain in full, completed from reference TRBV9 and TRBJ1-2, reads DSGVTQTPKHLITATGQRVTLRCSPRSGDLSVYWYQQSLDQGLQFLIQYYNGEERAKGNILERFSAQQFPDLHSELNLSSLELGDSALYFCASSVTTGRLIAGYTFGSGTRLTVV.

This clonotype showed up many times. The chain uses TRBV2 and TRBJ2-7; a weak D match, TRBD2 (5 bases). V lost 6 bases, J lost 0 bases, and 12 bases lay in between. The germline CDR1 and CDR2 sequences are SNHLY and FYNNEI. CDR3 length equals 14 residues. The CDR3 loop reads CASREAGSSYEQYF. In DNA form, the CDR3 reads TGTGCCAGCAGGGAGGCGGGTAGCTCCTACGAGCAGTACTTC.

This clonotype was detected ten times or more. CDR3 DNA: TGTGCCAGCAGCTTACCGACTGGACTAGTTCCGAACACCGGGGAGCTGTTTTTT. The encoded protein is CASSLPTGLVPNTGELFF. The V call is TRBV7-2, the J call TRBJ2-2; TRBD2 agrees at 7 bases. Per germline, CDR1 SGHTA and CDR2 FQGNSA. This CDR3 has 18 amino acids. The V segment lost 2 bases and the J segment 0 bases; nucleotides outside the gene matches: 9.

There are many counts of this clonotype. V gene TRBV5-1 combines with J gene TRBJ2-7; a possible D gene is TRBD1 (6 bases). The CDR3 totals 13 residues. Trimming cost V 5 bases and J 6 bases, with 15 bases left between them. Looked up from germline, CDR1 is SGHRS and CDR2 is YFSETQ. CDR3 amino acids: CASSATSQGEQYF. DNA of the CDR3: TGCGCCAGCAGTGCCACCTCACAGGGCGAGCAGTACTTC. The full variable domain, its missing parts supplied by reference TRBV5-1 and TRBJ2-7, is KAGVTQTPRYLIKTRGQQVTLSCSPISGHRSVSWYQQTPGQGLQFLFEYFSETQRNKGNFPGRFSGRQFSNSRSEMNVSTLELGDSALYLCASSATSQGEQYFGPGTRLTVT.

Notes on this clonotype: This sequence may be a read error, since a much larger clone differs from it by one base. The rearrangement links TRBV12-3 or TRBV12-4 to TRBJ1-2; D gene uncertain. The CDR3 spans 13 residues. CDR3 sequence (DNA): TGTGCCTGCAGTTTTCCAGCTAACTATGGCTACACCTTC. Residues: CACSFPANYGYTF.

In this sample, this clonotype turned up a few times. This chain connects TRBV12-3 or TRBV12-4 to TRBJ2-7; 10 bases agree with TRBD2. The V gene end was trimmed by 4 bases and the J gene end by 6 bases; junction bases not matched to a gene: 15. The CDR3 loop spans 17 amino acids. The CDR3 DNA sequence: TGTGCCAGCAGTTCTCACGGGAGGGGACTAGCGCGTCTCGAGCAGTACTTC. Amino acids: CASSSHGRGLARLEQYF.

This clonotype has more than one count but fewer than ten. The chain combines TRBV19 with TRBJ2-2; either TRBD1 or TRBD2 may supply D (6 bases each). V was shortened by 6 bases and J by 1 base, with 15 bases between the two germline ends. The CDR3 length is 16 residues. Per germline, CDR1 LNHDA and CDR2 SQIVND (reference sequence). The CDR3: CASRRGPEVNTGELFF. CDR3 sequence (DNA): TGTGCCAGTAGACGGGGGCCAGAAGTGAACACCGGGGAGCTGTTTTTT.

In regard to this clonotype: With only one base between it and a far larger clone, this is likely a read error. The rearrangement links TRBV20-1 to TRBJ2-1, with a possible D match to TRBD2 (5 bases). Germline CDR1 is DFQATT and CDR2 is SNEGSKA (reference sequence). V lost 3 bases and J lost 10, with 16 bases in between. This CDR3 spans 13 amino acids. The CDR3 coding sequence is TGCAGTGCTAGTGGGAGTTTCACCTACGAGCAGTTCTTC. This translates into CSASGSFTYEQFF.

The table lists this clonotype with a few counts. The chain carries TRBV25-1 and TRBJ2-2, with 7 bases lining up with TRBD1. The germline gives CDR1 MGHDK, CDR2 SYGVNS. V lost 1 base and J lost 5; bases outside the gene matches: 10. The CDR3 spans 17 residues. The CDR3 loop is CASSELGQVQGTGELFF. The CDR3 DNA follows: TGTGCCAGCAGTGAATTAGGACAGGTTCAAGGGACCGGGGAGCTGTTTTTT.

This clonotype was detected only once. The chain is built from TRBV7-2 and TRBJ2-1, with D hard to call. V was shortened by 3 bases and J by 9 bases, with 15 bases between the two germline ends. CDR3 length equals 14 residues. The germline V gene encodes CDR1 SGHTA and CDR2 FQGNSA. In DNA form, the CDR3 reads TGTGCCAGCAGCTTTCGGTACCAGCCAGGTGAGCAGTTCTTC. Its translation: CASSFRYQPGEQFF.

The chain is built from TRBV4-1 and TRBJ2-1; 7 bases match TRBD2. This CDR3 has 13 residues. Germline V gene sequence: CDR1 MGHRA, CDR2 YSYEKL. J gave up 8 bases and V 4 bases, and 5 bases lay outside the gene matches. The CDR3 sequence is CASSLGTIDEQFF. The DNA of the CDR3 is TGCGCCAGCAGCCTGGGGACTATCGATGAGCAGTTCTTC.

This clonotype appeared many times. This sequence joins TRBV28 and TRBJ1-1; D unresolved. The germline V and J ends were trimmed by 7 bases and 0 bases, with 21 bases remaining between them. The CDR3 consists of 17 residues. CDR1 is MDHEN, CDR2 SYDVKM, per germline. CDR3 coding DNA: TGTGCCAGCAACCAAAGGGCCGTAGCTATTCTGAACACTGAAGCTTTCTTT. Amino acids: CASNQRAVAILNTEAFF. The full variable domain, rest sourced from reference TRBV28 and TRBJ1-1, is DVKVTQSSRYLVKRTGEKVFLECVQDMDHENMFWYRQDPGLGLRLIYFSYDVKMKEKGDIPEGYSVSREKKERFSLILESASTNQTSMYLCASNQRAVAILNTEAFFGQGTRLTVV.

This chain links TRBV29-1 with TRBJ2-2, with TRBD1 matching over 11 bases. J was trimmed by 7 bases and V by 6 bases; bases with no gene match: 7. Germline CDR1 SQVTM, CDR2 ANQGSEA. The CDR3 totals 14 residues. The CDR3: CSVPGQGGFGELFF. CDR3 DNA sequence: TGCAGCGTGCCGGGACAGGGGGGTTTCGGGGAGCTGTTTTTT.

This clonotype was seen at least ten times. The chain combines TRBV12-3 or TRBV12-4 with TRBJ2-1, with 9 bases aligning to TRBD2. V shed 4 bases, J shed 8 bases, and the junction held 6 bases outside the gene matches. This CDR3 has 14 amino acids. CDR3 residues: CASSWVRGGDEQFF. Here the CDR3 DNA reads TGTGCCAGCAGTTGGGTGCGGGGGGGGGATGAGCAGTTCTTC.

The chain links TRBV28 to TRBJ1-5, with TRBD1 as a possible D gene (5 bases). Trimming stripped 6 bases from V and 3 bases from J, with 12 bases between. The CDR3 extends over 14 amino acids. CDR1 MDHEN and CDR2 SYDVKM come from the germline V gene. Here the CDR3 reads CASSKDTYNQPQHF. The CDR3 coding sequence is TGTGCCAGCAGCAAGGACACCTACAATCAGCCCCAGCATTTT.

The gene calls are TRBV6-1 and TRBJ2-1; TRBD2 agrees at 11 bases. The junction had 11 bases not matched to a gene; V was cut back by 6 bases and J by 4 bases. Germline assignment: CDR1 MNHNS and CDR2 SASEGT. The CDR3 runs to 17 residues. The CDR3 is CASSRRAGTSGYNEQFF. The CDR3 DNA reads as TGTGCCAGCAGCCGTCGTGCCGGGACTAGCGGTTACAATGAGCAGTTCTTC.

This sequence joins TRBV19 and TRBJ1-1, with D possibly being TRBD1 (5 bases). Germline assignment: CDR1 LNHDA and CDR2 SQIVND (reference sequence). The CDR3 totals 14 residues. V was clipped by 6 bases and J by 1 base, with 12 bases between them. The CDR3 here is CASSGGTANTEAFF. Written as DNA, the CDR3 is TGTGCCAGTAGCGGTGGGACGGCGAACACTGAAGCTTTCTTT. Complete variable domain (other parts from reference TRBV19 and TRBJ1-1): DGGITQSPKYLFRKEGQNVTLSCEQNLNHDAMYWYRQDPGQGLRLIYYSQIVNDFQKGDIAEGYSVSREKKESFPLTVTSAQKNPTAFYLCASSGGTANTEAFFGQGTRLTVV.

The chain's CDR3 is CASSQDRGGEQFF. CDR3 nucleotide sequence: TGCGCCAGCAGCCAAGACCGGGGGGGTGAGCAGTTCTTC. The chain is built from TRBV4-1 and TRBJ2-1, with 8 nucleotides matching TRBD2. From germline, CDR1 is MGHRA and CDR2 YSYEKL. This CDR3 is 13 amino acids long. The V segment lost 0 bases and the J segment 9 bases; nucleotides outside the gene matches: 1.

This clonotype has only a few counts. The J gene is TRBJ1-6, the V gene TRBV5-5; 10 bases match TRBD1. V lost 2 bases to trimming and J lost 7 bases; unmatched junction nucleotides: 3. Germline V lookup: CDR1 SGHKS, CDR2 YYEKEE (reference sequence). The CDR3 spans 15 residues. The CDR3 DNA follows: TGTGCCAGCAGCTTCGGGGACAGGGGAAATTCACCCCTCCACTTT. This encodes CASSFGDRGNSPLHF. Based on the CDR3 plus reference TRBV5-5 and TRBJ1-6, the full variable domain is DAGVTQSPTHLIKTRGQQVTLRCSPISGHKSVSWYQQVLGQGPQFIFQYYEKEERGRGNFPDRFSARQFPNYSSELNVNALLLGDSALYLCASSFGDRGNSPLHFGNGTRLTVT.

This clonotype was seen a few times. This chain connects TRBV19 to TRBJ2-7; D not certain. V lost 6 bases to trimming and J lost 7 bases, with 16 bases between them. The germline V gene encodes CDR1 LNHDA and CDR2 SQIVND (reference sequence). CDR3 length: 13 amino acids. The CDR3 DNA is TGTGCCAGTAGCGCTTCCTTACCCGGGGAGCAGTACTTC. Amino acids: CASSASLPGEQYF.

This clonotype was counted ten times or more. The chain joins TRBV25-1 to TRBJ2-1; D perhaps matches TRBD2 (6 bases). The CDR3 contains 13 residues. V lost 7 bases, J lost 3 bases, and 10 bases lay in between. In germline, CDR1 is MGHDK, CDR2 SYGVNS. The CDR3 DNA reads as TGTGCCAGCAAGGGACTTCTCTACAATGAGCAGTTCTTC. Amino acids: CASKGLLYNEQFF.

This clonotype was detected ten times or more. Here the CDR3 omits its conserved ending phenylalanine or tryptophan, so a read error is the likely source. The chain combines TRBV2 with TRBJ1-1; D is uncertain. This CDR3 has 12 amino acids. The germline CDR1 and CDR2 sequences are SNHLY and FYNNEI. V dropped 9 bases and J dropped 0 bases, with 8 bases sitting between them. The CDR3 sequence is CASSTMNTEAFS. The CDR3 DNA sequence: TGTGCCAGTTCGACCATGAACACTGAAGCTTTCTCT.

This clonotype was picked up a small number of times. The rearrangement uses TRBV18 and TRBJ2-3; D is uncertain. V was clipped by 0 bases and J by 0 bases, with 7 bases between them. The CDR3 has 15 amino acids. Germline assignment: CDR1 KGHSH and CDR2 LQKENI. The CDR3 loop is CASSPPSVSTDTQYF. CDR3 nucleotides: TGTGCCAGCTCACCACCCAGCGTTAGCACAGATACGCAGTATTTT.

This clonotype was seen many times. The chain employs TRBV6-1 and TRBJ1-2; D call uncertain. Trimming took off 5 bases at V and 7 bases at J, with 11 bases between the two ends. CDR1 and CDR2 (germline): MNHNS, SASEGT. The CDR3 spans 12 residues. CDR3 protein: CASSLAGSGYTF. CDR3 bases: TGTGCCAGCAGTCTAGCGGGTTCTGGCTACACCTTC.